The 17 T cell receptor beta chains given below trace back to one sample, sequenced in a study of T cell repertoires in cytomegalovirus infection. TCRdb re-derived calls from the reads in MiXCR, one entry per CDR3 protein. The sample has about 300,000 distinct CDR3 sequences, around 9.1% seen once. Material for sequencing was PBMCs. The receptors come from a human donor in good health (CMV status not recorded). Some clones in this sample may be carry-over from other donors' samples.

At least ten counts were recorded for this clonotype. The rearrangement joins TRBV6-2 or TRBV6-3 to TRBJ2-7, with 7 bases identical to TRBD1. Germline CDR1 is MNHEY and CDR2 is SVGEGT. V was pared by 7 bases and J by 2 bases, with 2 bases of the junction left unmatched. The CDR3 loop spans 12 amino acids. This CDR3 is CASTDRAYEQYV. The CDR3 DNA is TGTGCCAGCACCGACAGGGCCTACGAGCAGTACGTC.

The V and J genes are TRBV27 and TRBJ2-7; D is tentatively TRBD1 or TRBD2 (6 bases each). This CDR3 has 14 amino acids. CDR1 is MNHEY and CDR2 is SMNVEV in the germline V gene (reference sequence). Trimming shortened V by 6 bases and J by 5 bases, and 17 bases separated the two germline ends. The CDR3 bases are TGTGCCAGCAGCCTGACGGGGGCCGAGAACGAGCAGTACGTC. Protein: CASSLTGAENEQYV.

This clonotype was observed a handful of times. The rearrangement uses TRBV28 and TRBJ1-1; D ambiguous. The CDR3 has 12 amino acids. Germline V CDR1 and CDR2: MDHEN, SYDVKM. Trimming removed 8 bases from V and 2 bases from J, with 9 bases in between. The CDR3 region is CASFTLNTEAFF. The DNA for the CDR3 is TGTGCCAGCTTTACACTAAACACTGAAGCTTTCTTT.

This clonotype was seen many times. The genes are TRBV28 and TRBJ2-7; D is perhaps TRBD1 (6 bases). The V end lost 7 bases, the J end lost 1 base, and 14 bases lay between the germline ends. The CDR3 length is 14 residues. The germline CDR1 and CDR2 sequences are MDHEN and SYDVKM. Here the CDR3 DNA reads TGTGCCAGCACCTCCGGAGGACAGTCCTACGAGCAGTACGTC. The encoded protein is CASTSGGQSYEQYV.

In its sample, this clonotype was seen many times. The genes are TRBV20-1 and TRBJ2-7; the D gene could be TRBD1 or TRBD2 (5 bases each). The germline V and J ends were trimmed by 0 bases and 3 bases, with 12 bases remaining between them. Germline CDR1 DFQATT, CDR2 SNEGSKA (reference sequence). This CDR3 region has 14 residues. The CDR3 sequence is CSARDRGAGYEQYV. CDR3 DNA sequence: TGCAGTGCTAGAGATAGAGGGGCGGGCTACGAGCAGTACGTC.

This clonotype was picked up a small number of times. The V and J genes are TRBV20-1 and TRBJ2-4, with 10 nucleotides matching TRBD1. V shed 1 base and J 3 bases; nucleotides not matched to a gene: 3. The germline V gene has CDR1 DFQATT and CDR2 SNEGSKA (reference sequence). CDR3 length equals 15 residues. CDR3 in DNA: TGCAGTGCTAGAGCTGGACAGGGGGGCAAAAACATTCAGTACTTC. Its translation is CSARAGQGGKNIQYF.

This clonotype showed up many times. V is TRBV6-1 and J is TRBJ2-7; a possible D gene is TRBD1 (5 bases). This CDR3 spans 16 amino acids. From germline, CDR1 is MNHNS and CDR2 SASEGT. The V end lost 2 bases, the J end lost 2 bases, and 16 bases lay between the germline ends. The CDR3 protein is CASSERAWGATYEQYF. The DNA of the CDR3 is TGTGCCAGCAGTGAAAGAGCATGGGGCGCCACCTACGAGCAGTACTTC.

There are many counts of this clonotype. The chain has TRBV5-4 and TRBJ1-2; D not certain. Germline V gene sequence: CDR1 SGHNT, CDR2 YYREEE (reference sequence). This CDR3 contains 14 residues. The V and J ends lost 0 bases and 2 bases respectively, with 8 bases between them. CDR3 sequence: CASSLDTGNYGYTF. The DNA of the CDR3 is TGTGCCAGCAGCTTGGATACCGGGAACTATGGCTACACCTTC.

This clonotype was found many times. The chain combines TRBV28 with TRBJ1-5, with D maybe TRBD1 (5 bases). This CDR3 has 16 residues. Germline CDR1 reads MDHEN; CDR2 reads SYDVKM. V gave up 3 bases and J gave up 2 bases, with 14 bases separating them. DNA for the CDR3: TGTGCCAGCAGTTTTTTGGGGGACCAGCGCAATCAGCCCCAGCATTTT. The encoded protein is CASSFLGDQRNQPQHF.

Ten or more counts support this clonotype. The V call is TRBV7-2, the J call TRBJ1-5; 9 nucleotides agree with TRBD1. Trimming removed 5 bases from V and 9 bases from J; junction bases left unmatched: 11. Germline values: CDR1 SGHTA, CDR2 FQGNSA. The length of the CDR3 is 15 residues. The CDR3 sequence is CASSPTGGTQWPQHF. The DNA of the CDR3 is TGTGCCAGCAGCCCGACAGGGGGGACACAGTGGCCCCAGCATTTT.

This clonotype was observed a handful of times. The chain couples TRBV20-1 to TRBJ2-1; TRBD2 matches 8 bases. V shed 7 bases, J shed 0 bases, and the junction held 8 bases outside the gene matches. Germline-derived CDR1 and CDR2 are DFQATT and SNEGSKA (reference sequence). The CDR3 has 15 residues. CDR3 in amino acids: CSVPSGGLSYNEQFF. The CDR3 region has the DNA TGCAGTGTTCCAAGCGGGGGACTCTCCTACAATGAGCAGTTCTTC.

This clonotype appeared many times. This chain links TRBV2 with TRBJ1-5; D perhaps matches TRBD1 (6 bases). The V gene lost 1 base and the J gene lost 6 bases, with 19 bases spanning the gap. The CDR3 spans 17 residues. The germline V gene encodes CDR1 SNHLY and CDR2 FYNNEI. The CDR3 DNA reads TGTGCCAGCAGTGAAGGGCCTTGGGGGGCGGGGAGTCAGCCCCAGCATTTT. It encodes CASSEGPWGAGSQPQHF.

This clonotype has a count of ten or more. V and J are TRBV6-6 and TRBJ2-2, with 15 positions matching TRBD2. Unmatched junction bases numbered 8, after V lost 8 bases and J lost 4 bases. Germline CDR1 MNHNY, CDR2 SVGAGI (reference sequence). The CDR3 loop spans 17 amino acids. CDR3 sequence reads: CASRGLAGGPSTGELFF. The CDR3 coding sequence is TGTGCCAGCCGCGGACTAGCGGGGGGGCCAAGCACCGGGGAGCTGTTTTTT.

Many counts were recorded for this clonotype. The chain recombines TRBV29-1 with TRBJ2-7, with 9 bases aligning to TRBD1. Per germline, CDR1 SQVTM and CDR2 ANQGSEA. V was clipped by 7 bases and J by 2 bases; unmatched bases: 6. CDR3 size: 13 residues. The CDR3 region is CSAKQGAAYEQYF. CDR3 nucleotide sequence: TGCAGCGCGAAACAGGGGGCCGCCTACGAGCAGTACTTC.

At least ten counts were recorded for this clonotype. The chain recombines TRBV2 with TRBJ2-5; 8 bases are shared with TRBD2. Germline V lookup: CDR1 SNHLY, CDR2 FYNNEI. This CDR3 comprises 14 residues. With 7 bases clipped from V and 2 bases from J, the junction kept 6 bases outside the gene matches. The CDR3, as DNA: TGTGCCAGCATTCGGGGGGGGACTCAAGAGACCCAGTACTTC. Its protein is CASIRGGTQETQYF.

Concerning this clonotype itself: This may arise from a read error, as a much more abundant clone is one base away. This likely comes from a read error, as the CDR3 has no conserved phenylalanine or tryptophan at its end. V gene TRBV7-9 combines with J gene TRBJ1-3; tentatively, D is TRBD1 (5 bases). Trimming shortened V by 8 bases and J by 1 base, and 12 bases separated the two germline ends. The CDR3 contains 14 residues. Germline loops: CDR1 SEHNR, CDR2 FQNEAQ (reference sequence). CDR3 in DNA: TGTGCCAGCCGGCTCGGGACGTCTGGAAACACCATATATCTT. Protein: CASRLGTSGNTIYL.

This clonotype occurred a few times. CDR3 sequence: CASSQEGQSLYGYTF. The CDR3 DNA is TGCGCCAGCAGCCAAGAGGGACAAAGTCTTTATGGCTACACCTTC. This rearrangement joins TRBV4-1 to TRBJ1-2; D is perhaps TRBD1 (6 bases). Germline V gives CDR1 MGHRA, CDR2 YSYEKL. V was clipped by 0 bases and J by 5 bases, with 13 bases between them. The CDR3 is 15 amino acids.